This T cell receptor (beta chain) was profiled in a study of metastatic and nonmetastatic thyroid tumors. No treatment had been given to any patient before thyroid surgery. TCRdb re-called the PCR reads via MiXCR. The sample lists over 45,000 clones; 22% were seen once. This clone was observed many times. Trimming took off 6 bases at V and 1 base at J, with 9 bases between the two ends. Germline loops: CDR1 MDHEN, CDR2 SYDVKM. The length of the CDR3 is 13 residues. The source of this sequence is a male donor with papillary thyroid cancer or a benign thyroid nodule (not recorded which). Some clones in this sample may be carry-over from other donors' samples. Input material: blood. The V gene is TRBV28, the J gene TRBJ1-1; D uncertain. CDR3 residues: CASRVRPNTEAFF. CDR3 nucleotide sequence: TGTGCCAGCAGAGTAAGGCCGAACACTGAAGCTTTCTTT.